Below, 20 T cell receptor beta chains from the same sample are listed, as sequenced in a study of T cells in Graves' hyperthyroidism and ophthalmopathy. It was RNA transcripts that yielded the amplified TCR beta CDR3 regions. The HTBI set primed first-round TCR CDR3 RT-PCR. TCRdb analysed the multiplex PCR reads with MiXCR anew, one entry per CDR3 protein. The table lists roughly 420,000 distinct CDR3 sequences, about a sixth of them singletons. Sequenced material: blood. Receptors originate from a young woman with Graves' hyperthyroidism.

Ten or more counts support this clonotype. V is TRBV20-1 and J is TRBJ1-2; perhaps TRBD1 as D (5 bases). CDR1 is DFQATT, CDR2 SNEGSKA, per germline (reference sequence). This CDR3 spans 17 amino acids. Trimming stripped 3 bases from V and 0 bases from J, with 20 bases between. The CDR3 DNA reads as TGCAGTGCTAGGGATCCCGGGACGGCCTCCCCTAACTATGGCTACACCTTC. This gives the protein CSARDPGTASPNYGYTF.

V is TRBV15 and J is TRBJ2-5; D is unresolved. The germline V gene has CDR1 LNHNV and CDR2 YYDKDF (reference sequence). The CDR3 sequence is 11 residues long. Trimming stripped 4 bases from V and 7 bases from J, with 7 bases between. In DNA, the CDR3 is TGTGCCACCAGCACCCTGGGGACCCAGTACTTC. Translation: CATSTLGTQYF.

This clonotype occurred many times. The chain links TRBV28 to TRBJ2-7, with a possible D match to TRBD2 (7 bases). This CDR3 comprises 15 residues. The germline CDR1 and CDR2 sequences are MDHEN and SYDVKM. V dropped 7 bases and J dropped 0 bases, with 16 bases sitting between them. The CDR3 loop reads CASNIGGLSSYEQYF. Written as DNA, the CDR3 is TGTGCCAGCAACATAGGGGGACTATCCTCCTACGAGCAGTACTTC.

There are many counts of this clonotype. The chain employs TRBV7-2 and TRBJ1-2; no clear D. The length of the CDR3 is 17 residues. V lost 3 bases, J lost 0 bases, and 17 bases lay in between. Germline V CDR1 and CDR2: SGHTA, FQGNSA. The CDR3 loop is CASSFAAGRETNYGYTF. The CDR3 coding sequence is TGTGCCAGCAGCTTCGCGGCAGGCCGAGAGACTAACTATGGCTACACCTTC.

The gene calls are TRBV7-9 and TRBJ1-1; no clear D. Trimming stripped 0 bases from V and 0 bases from J, with 8 bases between. Germline values: CDR1 SEHNR, CDR2 FQNEAQ (reference sequence). This CDR3 spans 15 amino acids. CDR3: CASSLAGHVNTEAFF. DNA of the CDR3: TGTGCCAGCAGCTTAGCCGGGCACGTGAACACTGAAGCTTTCTTT.

This clonotype showed up many times. This chain uses TRBV13 with TRBJ1-1; no clear D gene. Germline V gene lookup returns CDR1 PRHDT and CDR2 FYEKMQ (reference sequence). The CDR3 length is 13 residues. Deletions cut 6 bases from V and 5 bases from J, with 13 bases between. As DNA, the CDR3 is TGTGCCAGCAGACTCTTAGGGATAACTGAAGCTTTCTTT. Translating gives CASRLLGITEAFF.

This clonotype was picked up a small number of times. The chain joins TRBV10-3 to TRBJ2-3; 13 bases fit TRBD2. Germline trimming cut 2 bases from V and 3 bases from J; bases unmatched to any gene: 2. The CDR3 length is 16 residues. Germline V gives CDR1 ENHRY, CDR2 SYGVKD. CDR3 residues: CAISEVLAGGTDTQYF. The CDR3 coding sequence is TGTGCCATCAGTGAGGTACTAGCGGGGGGGACAGATACGCAGTATTTT.

This clonotype was seen only a few times. The rearrangement joins TRBV7-4 to TRBJ1-1; 12 positions match TRBD1. The CDR3 is 16 residues long. V shed 2 bases, J shed 2 bases, and the junction held 3 bases outside the gene matches. The germline CDR1 and CDR2 sequences are SGHVT and SQSDAQ. The CDR3 DNA follows: TGTGCCAGCAGCTTAAGGGACAGGGGGCTCAACACTGAAGCTTTCTTT. Amino acid sequence: CASSLRDRGLNTEAFF. Full variable domain (remainder filled in from reference TRBV7-4 and TRBJ1-1): GAGVSQSPRYKVAKRGRDVALRCDSISGHVTLYWYRQTLGQGSEVLTYSQSDAQRDKSGRPSGRFSAERPERSVSTLKIQRTEQGDSAVYLCASSLRDRGLNTEAFFGQGTRLTVV.

This clonotype has ten or more counts. The rearrangement uses TRBV28 and TRBJ1-1, with D hard to call. Between the trimmed V and J ends, which lost 4 bases and 2 bases, there was a span of 11 bases. Germline-derived CDR1 and CDR2 are MDHEN and SYDVKM. The CDR3 contains 14 residues. In nucleotides, the CDR3 is TGTGCCAGCAGTTGGTCGGATATTAACACTGAAGCTTTCTTT. It is translated as CASSWSDINTEAFF.

The rearrangement links TRBV7-6 to TRBJ1-4; D not certain. The CDR3 loop spans 14 amino acids. Trimming cost V 1 base and J 4 bases, with 7 bases left between them. CDR1 and CDR2 from the germline V gene are SGHVS and FNYEAQ. CDR3: CASSLEFGNEKLFF. The CDR3 region has the DNA TGTGCCAGCAGCTTAGAGTTCGGTAATGAAAAACTGTTTTTT.

This chain connects TRBV29-1 to TRBJ1-4; unclear D gene. CDR3 length equals 12 residues. In germline, CDR1 is SQVTM, CDR2 ANQGSEA. V was clipped by 5 bases and J by 7 bases, with 11 bases between them. CDR3 region: CSVQRAGEKLFF. CDR3 coding DNA: TGCAGCGTTCAACGGGCGGGTGAAAAACTGTTTTTT.

Of note for this clonotype: This may stem from a read error, because a much larger clone lies one nucleotide away. The rearrangement uses TRBV6-5 and TRBJ1-2; 8 bases agree with TRBD1. Germline CDR1 MNHEY, CDR2 SVGAGI. This CDR3 has 16 residues. Here the CDR3 DNA reads TGTGCCTGCAGTTACTCCGGACAGGGAAACTTCTATGGCTACACCTTC. Protein: CACSYSGQGNFYGYTF.

The sample holds one count of this clonotype. V usage is TRBV19 and J usage is TRBJ1-1; the match to TRBD1 covers 10 bases. The V gene's germline CDR1 is LNHDA and CDR2 SQIVND (reference sequence). CDR3 size: 14 residues. J lost 5 bases, V lost 3 bases, and 3 bases had no gene match. CDR3 sequence: CASSMGQGKTEAFF. CDR3 coding DNA: TGTGCCAGTAGTATGGGACAGGGGAAAACTGAAGCTTTCTTT.

This clonotype occurred many times. In DNA form, the CDR3 reads TGTGCCAGCAGCTCCAAGCACACCTTAGGGGCCCTCAACGAGCAGTACTTC. It codes for CASSSKHTLGALNEQYF. The chain couples TRBV11-2 to TRBJ2-7; TRBD1 might be the D (5 bases). This CDR3 comprises 17 residues. CDR1 and CDR2 from the germline V gene are SGHAT and FQNNGV. V was trimmed by 4 bases and J by 5 bases, leaving 24 bases between them.

As to this clonotype: One end of the junction fails to match germline, which may point to a read error. The rearrangement joins TRBV5-1 to TRBJ2-1; D perhaps matches TRBD2 (5 bases). Germline assignment: CDR1 SGHRS and CDR2 YFSETQ. CDR3 length equals 14 residues. The CDR3 sequence is CASSSPPVTGEQCF. The CDR3 DNA is TGCGCCAGCAGCTCGCCACCCGTCACTGGGGAGCAGTGCTTC.

This clonotype was seen ten or more times. The rearrangement joins TRBV2 to TRBJ2-3, with 13 nucleotides matching TRBD2. The CDR3 spans 15 residues. Germline CDR1 and CDR2: SNHLY and FYNNEI. Trimming cost V 5 bases and J 4 bases; bases outside gene matches: 3. CDR3 bases: TGTGCCAGCAGTAGACTAGCGGGAGGCCCAGATACGCAGTATTTT. Translated: CASSRLAGGPDTQYF.

This clonotype was counted a few times. This chain joins TRBV20-1 and TRBJ1-1, with 11 bases that match TRBD1. CDR1 DFQATT and CDR2 SNEGSKA come from the germline V gene (reference sequence). The V and J ends lost 4 bases and 0 bases, in that order; junction bases with no gene match: 4. This CDR3 has 15 residues. The CDR3 protein is CSATDRGLMNTEAFF. The CDR3 coding sequence is TGCAGTGCTACGGACAGGGGGCTAATGAACACTGAAGCTTTCTTT.

This clonotype occurred many times. V gene TRBV28 combines with J gene TRBJ2-1; 7 bases agree with TRBD2. V shed 4 bases and J 10 bases; nucleotides not matched to a gene: 13. The germline V gene has CDR1 MDHEN and CDR2 SYDVKM. The CDR3 runs to 15 residues. The CDR3 nucleotides read TGTGCCAGCAGTTCCCACCGAGGGAGGGTTGAAGAGCAGTTCTTC. Translation: CASSSHRGRVEEQFF. Looking up the rest from reference TRBV28 and TRBJ2-1 gives the full variable domain: DVKVTQSSRYLVKRTGEKVFLECVQDMDHENMFWYRQDPGLGLRLIYFSYDVKMKEKGDIPEGYSVSREKKERFSLILESASTNQTSMYLCASSSHRGRVEEQFFGPGTRLTVL.

V gene TRBV16 combines with J gene TRBJ1-2, with 8 bases aligning to TRBD1. Looked up from germline, CDR1 is KGHSY and CDR2 is FQNENV. The CDR3 has 15 amino acids. V lost 4 bases and J lost 2; bases outside the gene matches: 6. The CDR3 spells CASSPQTGANYGYTF. DNA of the CDR3: TGTGCCAGCAGCCCTCAGACAGGGGCAAACTATGGCTACACCTTC.

The V and J genes are TRBV5-1 and TRBJ2-2; D perhaps matches TRBD2 (7 bases). Germline CDR1 reads SGHRS; CDR2 reads YFSETQ. V was pared by 4 bases and J by 7 bases, with 14 bases between. The CDR3 contains 14 residues. The CDR3 DNA is TGCGCCAGCAGCGCTGGGGGGGCCAGCGGGGAGCTGTTTTTT. Translated: CASSAGGASGELFF.